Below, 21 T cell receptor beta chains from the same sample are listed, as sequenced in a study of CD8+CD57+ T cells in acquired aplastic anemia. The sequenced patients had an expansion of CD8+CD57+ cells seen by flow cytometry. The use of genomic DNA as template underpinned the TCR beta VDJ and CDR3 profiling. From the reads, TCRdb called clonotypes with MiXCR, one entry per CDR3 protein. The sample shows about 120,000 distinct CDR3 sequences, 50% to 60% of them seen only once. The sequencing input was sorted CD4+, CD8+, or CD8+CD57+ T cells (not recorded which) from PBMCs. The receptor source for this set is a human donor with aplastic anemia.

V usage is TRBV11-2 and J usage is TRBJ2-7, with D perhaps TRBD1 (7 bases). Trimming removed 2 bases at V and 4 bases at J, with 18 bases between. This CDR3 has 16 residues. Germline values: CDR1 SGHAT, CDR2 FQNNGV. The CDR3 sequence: CASSLTAGQILYEQYF. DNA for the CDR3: TGTGCCAGCAGCTTAACTGCGGGACAGATCCTTTACGAGCAGTACTTC. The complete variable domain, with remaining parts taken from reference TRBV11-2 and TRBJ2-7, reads EAGVAQSPRYKIIEKRQSVAFWCNPISGHATLYWYQQILGQGPKLLIQFQNNGVVDDSQLPKDRFSAERLKGVDSTLKIQPAKLEDSAVYLCASSLTAGQILYEQYFGPGTRLTVT.

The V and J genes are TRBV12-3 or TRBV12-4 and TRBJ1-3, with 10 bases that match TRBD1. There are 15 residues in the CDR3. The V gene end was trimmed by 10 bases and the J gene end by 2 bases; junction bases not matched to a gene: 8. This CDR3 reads CAIRRDRGTGNTIYF. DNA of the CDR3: TGTGCCATAAGGCGGGACAGGGGTACTGGAAACACCATATATTTT.

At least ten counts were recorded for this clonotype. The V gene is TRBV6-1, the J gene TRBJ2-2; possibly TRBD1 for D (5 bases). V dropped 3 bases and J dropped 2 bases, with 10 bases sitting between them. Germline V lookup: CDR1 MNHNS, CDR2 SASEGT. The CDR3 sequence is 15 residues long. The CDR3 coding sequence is TGTGCCAGCAGTGATTGGGGCGCAAACACCGGGGAGCTGTTTTTT. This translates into CASSDWGANTGELFF.

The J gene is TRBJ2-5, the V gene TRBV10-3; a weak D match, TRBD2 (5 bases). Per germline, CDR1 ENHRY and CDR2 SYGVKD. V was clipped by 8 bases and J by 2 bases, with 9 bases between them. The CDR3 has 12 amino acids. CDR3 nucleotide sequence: TGTGCCATCGGTAAGCGGCAAGAGACCCAGTACTTC. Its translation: CAIGKRQETQYF.

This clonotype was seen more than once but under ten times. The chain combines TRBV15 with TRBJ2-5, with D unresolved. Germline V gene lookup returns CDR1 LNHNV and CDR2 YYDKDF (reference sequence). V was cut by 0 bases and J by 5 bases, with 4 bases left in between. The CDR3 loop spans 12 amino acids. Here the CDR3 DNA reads TGTGCCACCAGCAGAGACGCGGAGACCCAGTACTTC. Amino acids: CATSRDAETQYF.

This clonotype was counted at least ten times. The CDR3 region is CATSDSRAGGPEQFF. Here the CDR3 DNA reads TGTGCCACCAGTGATTCTCGAGCGGGGGGCCCTGAGCAGTTCTTC. The gene calls are TRBV24-1 and TRBJ2-1; 9 bases are shared with TRBD2. The CDR3 is 15 amino acids. Germline CDR1 reads KGHDR; CDR2 reads SFDVKD. After removal of 2 bases from V and 9 bases from J, the junction contained 7 bases not matched to a gene.

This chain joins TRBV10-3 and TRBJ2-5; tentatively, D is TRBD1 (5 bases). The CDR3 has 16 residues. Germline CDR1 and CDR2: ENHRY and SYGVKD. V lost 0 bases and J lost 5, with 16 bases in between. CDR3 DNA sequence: TGTGCCATCAGTGAGTCGGGGCCCCAGAGGATGGAGACCCAGTACTTC. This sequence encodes CAISESGPQRMETQYF.

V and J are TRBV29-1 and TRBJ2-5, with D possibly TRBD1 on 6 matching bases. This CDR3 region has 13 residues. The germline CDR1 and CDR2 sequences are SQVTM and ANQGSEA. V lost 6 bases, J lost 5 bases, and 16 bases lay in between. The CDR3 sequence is CSVSPGVRETQYF. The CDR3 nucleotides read TGCAGCGTGAGTCCAGGGGTTAGGGAGACCCAGTACTTC.

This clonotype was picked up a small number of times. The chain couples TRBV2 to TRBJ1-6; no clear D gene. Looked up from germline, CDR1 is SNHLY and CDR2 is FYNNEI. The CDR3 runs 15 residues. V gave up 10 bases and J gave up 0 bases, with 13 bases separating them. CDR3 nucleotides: TGTGCCACCCAGGCCGGGAGCTCCTATAATTCACCCCTCCACTTT. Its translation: CATQAGSSYNSPLHF. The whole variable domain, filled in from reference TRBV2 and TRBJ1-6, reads EPEVTQTPSHQVTQMGQEVILRCVPISNHLYFYWYRQILGQKVEFLVSFYNNEISEKSEIFDDQFSVERPDGSNFTLKIRSTKLEDSAMYFCATQAGSSYNSPLHFGNGTRLTVT.

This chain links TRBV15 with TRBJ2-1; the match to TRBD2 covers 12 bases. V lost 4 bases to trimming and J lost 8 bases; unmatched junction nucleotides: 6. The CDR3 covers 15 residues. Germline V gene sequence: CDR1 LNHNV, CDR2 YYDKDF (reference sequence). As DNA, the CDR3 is TGTGCCACCAGCATCGGGACTAGCGGGTTCGATGAGCAGTTCTTC. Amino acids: CATSIGTSGFDEQFF.

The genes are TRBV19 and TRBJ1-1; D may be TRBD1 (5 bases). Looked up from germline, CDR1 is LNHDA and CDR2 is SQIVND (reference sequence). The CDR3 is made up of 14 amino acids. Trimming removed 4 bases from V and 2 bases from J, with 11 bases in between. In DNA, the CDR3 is TGTGCCAGTAGTAGGACAAGTTCAAACACTGAAGCTTTCTTT. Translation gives CASSRTSSNTEAFF.

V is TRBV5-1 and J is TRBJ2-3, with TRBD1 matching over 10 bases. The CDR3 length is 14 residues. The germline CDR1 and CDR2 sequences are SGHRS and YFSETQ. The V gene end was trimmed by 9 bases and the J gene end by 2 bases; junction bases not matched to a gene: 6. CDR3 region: CATKDRGHTDTQYF. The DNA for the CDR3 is TGCGCCACGAAAGACAGGGGGCACACAGATACGCAGTATTTT.

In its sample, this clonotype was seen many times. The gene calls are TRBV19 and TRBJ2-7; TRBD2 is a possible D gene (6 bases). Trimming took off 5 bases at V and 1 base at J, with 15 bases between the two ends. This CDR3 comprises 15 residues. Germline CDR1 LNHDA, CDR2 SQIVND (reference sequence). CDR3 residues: CASSSRLEASYEQYF. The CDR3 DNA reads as TGTGCCAGTAGTTCGAGACTAGAAGCATCCTACGAGCAGTACTTC.

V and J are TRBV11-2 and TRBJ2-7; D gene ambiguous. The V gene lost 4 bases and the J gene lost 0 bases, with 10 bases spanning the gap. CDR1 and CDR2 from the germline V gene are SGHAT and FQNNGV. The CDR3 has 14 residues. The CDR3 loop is CASSSSFSSYEQYF. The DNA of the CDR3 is TGTGCCAGCAGCTCAAGTTTTAGCTCCTACGAGCAGTACTTC.

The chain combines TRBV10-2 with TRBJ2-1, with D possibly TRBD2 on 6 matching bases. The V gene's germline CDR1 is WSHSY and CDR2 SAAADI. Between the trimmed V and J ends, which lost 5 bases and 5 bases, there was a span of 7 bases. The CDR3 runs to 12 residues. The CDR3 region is CASSRLDNEQFF. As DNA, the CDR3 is TGCGCCAGCAGTCGACTAGACAATGAGCAGTTCTTC.

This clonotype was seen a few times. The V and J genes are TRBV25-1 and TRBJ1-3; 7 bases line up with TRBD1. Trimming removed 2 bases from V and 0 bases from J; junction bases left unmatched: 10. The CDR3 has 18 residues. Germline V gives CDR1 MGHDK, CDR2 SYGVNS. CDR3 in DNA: TGTGCCAGCAGTGAACTAACCGGGACAGAGAACTCTGGAAACACCATATATTTT. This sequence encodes CASSELTGTENSGNTIYF. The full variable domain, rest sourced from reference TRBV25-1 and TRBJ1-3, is EADIYQTPRYLVIGTGKKITLECSQTMGHDKMYWYQQDPGMELHLIHYSYGVNSTEKGDLSSESTVSRIRTEHFPLTLESARPSHTSQYLCASSELTGTENSGNTIYFGEGSWLTVV.

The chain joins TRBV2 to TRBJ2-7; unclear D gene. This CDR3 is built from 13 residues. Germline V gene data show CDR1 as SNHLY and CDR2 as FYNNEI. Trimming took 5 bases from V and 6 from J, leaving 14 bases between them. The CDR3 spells CASSRYGRFEQYF. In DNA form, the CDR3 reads TGTGCCAGCAGTCGATACGGTAGATTCGAGCAGTACTTC.

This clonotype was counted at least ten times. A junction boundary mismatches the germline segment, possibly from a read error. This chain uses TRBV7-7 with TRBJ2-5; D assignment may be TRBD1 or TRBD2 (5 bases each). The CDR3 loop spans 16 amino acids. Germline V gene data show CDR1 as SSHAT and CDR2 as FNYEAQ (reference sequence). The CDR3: CASSLSMGVIQETQYF. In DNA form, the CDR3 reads TGTGCTAGCAGCTTGAGTATGGGGGTCATACAAGAGACCCAGTACTTC.

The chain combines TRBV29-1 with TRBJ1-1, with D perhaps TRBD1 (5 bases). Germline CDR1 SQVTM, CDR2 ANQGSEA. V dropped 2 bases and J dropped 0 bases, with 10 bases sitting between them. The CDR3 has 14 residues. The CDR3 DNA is TGCAGCGTTGAAAGGGGAGGGGTGAACACTGAAGCTTTCTTT. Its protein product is CSVERGGVNTEAFF.

The chain's CDR3 is CASSQEASGTGELFF. CDR3 nucleotide sequence: TGCGCCAGCAGCCAAGAGGCTAGCGGCACCGGGGAGCTGTTTTTT. The chain joins TRBV4-1 to TRBJ2-2, with 7 bases fitting TRBD2. V was pared by 0 bases and J by 4 bases, with 2 bases of the junction left unmatched. This CDR3 has 15 amino acids. The V gene's germline CDR1 is MGHRA and CDR2 YSYEKL.

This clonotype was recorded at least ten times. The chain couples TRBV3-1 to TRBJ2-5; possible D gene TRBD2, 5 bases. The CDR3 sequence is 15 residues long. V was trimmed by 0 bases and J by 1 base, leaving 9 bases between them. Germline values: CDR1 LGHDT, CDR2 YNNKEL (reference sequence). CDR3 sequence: CASSQDPRVQETQYF. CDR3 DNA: TGTGCCAGCAGCCAAGATCCGAGGGTCCAAGAGACCCAGTACTTC.